Listed below are T cell receptor beta chains from one sample, sequenced in a study of CD8 T cells in ankylosing spondylitis. TCRdb processed the 5' RACE reads anew with MiXCR; each CDR3 protein has one entry. Of fewer than 250,000 distinct CDR3 sequences in the sample, approximately 20% were seen once. Sequenced material: blood, either unsorted or a sorted T cell fraction (not recorded which). The receptors derive from a male donor with ankylosing spondylitis. CDR3s leave out the opening cysteine and the closing phenylalanine or tryptophan. Size is stated for part of the rows, as once, few or many counts, or as a class when the clone is expanded.

cdr3_aa v_call clone_size j_call
ASSVFGTPTGELF TRBV9 many TRBJ2-2
ASRPWARDTQY TRBV7-9 . TRBJ2-3
SVEDPGTGVLEAF TRBV29-1 . TRBJ1-1
ASSLSPQVQY TRBV7-9 few TRBJ2-3
ASSPLFSGDFYNEQF TRBV6-2/TRBV6-3 few TRBJ2-1
ASSSTGWDTGELF TRBV25-1 few TRBJ2-2
ASTAESSYEQY TRBV6-2/TRBV6-3 . TRBJ2-7
ASSLNGGFTTEAF TRBV12-3/TRBV12-4 many TRBJ1-1
ASSQDSTSGSREDTQY TRBV4-2 few TRBJ2-3
ASSSTGAEQY TRBV11-2 medium-sized TRBJ2-7
ASSSVGKYNEQF TRBV5-6 few TRBJ2-1
SVEATGTSWETQY TRBV29-1 few TRBJ2-5
ASSIRQANWVTDTQY TRBV11-2 many TRBJ2-3
AISEDGWETQY TRBV10-3 . TRBJ2-5
ATSRDLGWDNEQF TRBV15 few TRBJ2-1
ASSQSGLALNNEQF TRBV4-1 few TRBJ2-1
ASRPTGDYEQY TRBV5-1 many TRBJ2-7
ASRGREGAEAF TRBV28 . TRBJ1-1
ASSLLTGSVF TRBV7-8 . TRBJ2-1
ASSWGLGAGELF TRBV6-5 few TRBJ2-2
ASSPGGYHNEQF TRBV7-6 few TRBJ2-1
SAPAQGVAYNEQF TRBV20-1 . TRBJ2-1
ASSEVETQY TRBV25-1 . TRBJ2-5
ASRINTEAF TRBV2 few TRBJ1-1
ASSLLGDGTEAF TRBV13 . TRBJ1-1
ASSQEGGIAGNTIY TRBV4-1 few TRBJ1-3
SARNGEYNEQF TRBV20-1 few TRBJ2-1
ASSQEMVSGPQY TRBV4-1 . TRBJ2-3
ASSDRSGLMDDEQY TRBV28 many TRBJ2-7
ASSGDSYGYT TRBV4-2 . TRBJ1-2
ASSAPGQYNEQF TRBV7-8 few TRBJ2-1
ASSSSSGNYEQY TRBV7-2 few TRBJ2-7
ASSTSGGIWDTQY TRBV7-6 . TRBJ2-3
ASSHEREVYNEQF TRBV4-3 . TRBJ2-1
ATSEGTSGSTDTQY TRBV24-1 many TRBJ2-3
ASSRGPGADMQY TRBV4-2 . TRBJ2-3
ASSQGQYTGELF TRBV4-1 many TRBJ2-2
SVEERAGGPWNEQF TRBV29-1 . TRBJ2-1
SARSLLGGHTNTEAF TRBV20-1 few TRBJ1-1
ASSLWGGGDGYT TRBV7-9 few TRBJ1-2
ASSLVQGEGVYGYT TRBV7-9 few TRBJ1-2
ASSLVGVYEQY TRBV5-6 few TRBJ2-7
SVEGGTGLNVNEQF TRBV29-1 . TRBJ2-1
ASSLQDTGELF TRBV11-2 many TRBJ2-2
ASSPGLTTEAF TRBV7-6 few TRBJ1-1
ASRKRTGVTDTQY TRBV11-3 . TRBJ2-3
SVGGDRADTEAF TRBV29-1 . TRBJ1-1
ASSLQGGDATEGYGYT TRBV5-1 few TRBJ1-2
ASSYSGETGELF TRBV6-2/TRBV6-3 . TRBJ2-2
ASSPALGGSTDTQY TRBV7-9 . TRBJ2-3
ASHPPAGATEAF TRBV18 few TRBJ1-1
ASSLRQTTSTDTQY TRBV4-1 few TRBJ2-3
ASSGGQGSDTEAF TRBV2 . TRBJ1-1
ATSSPGTSTQETQY TRBV15 few TRBJ2-5
AISESGGANTGELF TRBV10-3 . TRBJ2-2
ASSIFGLAGRGDEQF TRBV19 few TRBJ2-1
ASSVTLPRLGEGYNEQF TRBV9 few TRBJ2-1